Each of the 21 T cell receptor beta chains below was sequenced from the same sample in a study of shared clonotypes between healthy human individuals. The table came from immunoSEQ multiplex PCR; TCRdb's copy has only in-frame clones and leaves some out. The repertoire holds 1.5 million to 1.9 million clones, with 95% to 99% as singletons. The material sequenced was naive CD4+ T cells sorted from blood. Subset meaning: CD45RA+ positively selected. All receptors derive from a man aged 30-40 years in good health.

The V call is TRBV18, the J call TRBJ2-3; D unresolved. Deletions cut 3 bases from V and 2 bases from J, with 15 bases between. The CDR3 runs 16 residues. Germline CDR1 reads KGHSH; CDR2 reads LQKENI. The CDR3 nucleotides read TGTGCCAGCTCACCGCAAGGCCGGACCACCACAGATACGCAGTATTTT. Translated, it gives CASSPQGRTTTDTQYF.

This clone appeared once. The chain recombines TRBV30 with TRBJ2-7; weak D call: TRBD1 (5 bases). Trimming removed 1 base at V and 0 bases at J, with 13 bases between. Per germline, CDR1 GTSNPN and CDR2 SVGIG (reference sequence). This CDR3 spans 15 amino acids. The CDR3 DNA reads TGTGCCTGGAGTGAGCGACAGTGGAGCTCCTACGAGCAGTACTTC. It specifies CAWSERQWSSYEQYF.

V usage is TRBV5-5 and J usage is TRBJ2-7; D is undetermined. The CDR3 is 13 amino acids. V was pared by 2 bases and J by 0 bases, with 6 bases between. The germline V gene encodes CDR1 SGHKS and CDR2 YYEKEE (reference sequence). This chain's CDR3 is CASSFGVSYEQYF. The CDR3 nucleotides read TGTGCCAGCAGCTTTGGGGTCTCCTACGAGCAGTACTTC. The complete variable domain, with remaining parts taken from reference TRBV5-5 and TRBJ2-7, reads DAGVTQSPTHLIKTRGQQVTLRCSPISGHKSVSWYQQVLGQGPQFIFQYYEKEERGRGNFPDRFSARQFPNYSSELNVNALLLGDSALYLCASSFGVSYEQYFGPGTRLTVT.

This chain uses TRBV28 with TRBJ1-5; D is unclear. With 4 bases removed from V and 9 bases from J, the gap between germline ends came to 19 bases. The CDR3 has 15 residues. The germline CDR1 and CDR2 sequences are MDHEN and SYDVKM. The CDR3 loop reads CASSSPTAPMVPQHF. The CDR3 region has the DNA TGTGCCAGCAGTTCGCCCACGGCCCCGATGGTGCCCCAGCATTTT. Full variable domain (remainder filled in from reference TRBV28 and TRBJ1-5): DVKVTQSSRYLVKRTGEKVFLECVQDMDHENMFWYRQDPGLGLRLIYFSYDVKMKEKGDIPEGYSVSREKKERFSLILESASTNQTSMYLCASSSPTAPMVPQHFGDGTRLSIL.

The rearrangement uses TRBV2 and TRBJ2-2; 12 bases line up with TRBD2. The CDR3 contains 15 residues. Trimming at V came to 6 bases and at J to 6 bases, leaving 5 bases not matched to a gene. The germline V gene has CDR1 SNHLY and CDR2 FYNNEI. The CDR3 DNA reads as TGTGCCAGCAGACGGACTAGCGGGACTCCCGGGGAGCTGTTTTTT. It is translated as CASRRTSGTPGELFF.

The rearrangement joins TRBV10-3 to TRBJ1-4, with 7 bases matching TRBD1. With V trimmed by 6 bases and J by 8 bases, 6 bases remained unmatched. Germline assignment: CDR1 ENHRY and CDR2 SYGVKD. The CDR3 totals 13 residues. The CDR3 DNA is TGTGCCATCAGAGGACAGGAATACGAAAAACTGTTTTTT. Its protein product is CAIRGQEYEKLFF.

This clone was picked up a small number of times. Other DNA sequences of this sample code for an identical CDR3. DNA of the CDR3: TGTGCCAGCAGTTTAGTCTACGAGCAGTACTTC. It is translated as CASSLVYEQYF. The gene calls are TRBV28 and TRBJ2-7; D is unclear. Looked up from germline, CDR1 is MDHEN and CDR2 is SYDVKM. V lost 2 bases and J lost 3, with 2 bases in between. CDR3 size: 11 residues. The variable domain in full, with the rest retrieved from reference TRBV28 and TRBJ2-7, is DVKVTQSSRYLVKRTGEKVFLECVQDMDHENMFWYRQDPGLGLRLIYFSYDVKMKEKGDIPEGYSVSREKKERFSLILESASTNQTSMYLCASSLVYEQYFGPGTRLTVT.

The gene calls are TRBV6-5 and TRBJ2-2, with D possibly matching TRBD1 (5 bases). Looked up from germline, CDR1 is MNHEY and CDR2 is SVGAGI. V was shortened by 6 bases and J by 7 bases, with 9 bases between the two germline ends. The length of the CDR3 is 12 residues. This CDR3 is CASRGVVGELFF. The DNA for the CDR3 is TGTGCCAGCAGAGGGGTGGTCGGGGAGCTGTTTTTT.

The chain couples TRBV28 to TRBJ1-4; D uncertain. The V gene's germline CDR1 is MDHEN and CDR2 SYDVKM. The V gene lost 6 bases and the J gene lost 10 bases, with 12 bases spanning the gap. CDR3 length equals 12 residues. The CDR3 is CASRGGGGKLFF. The CDR3 region has the DNA TGTGCCAGCAGGGGCGGCGGAGGAAAACTGTTTTTT. The full variable domain, rest sourced from reference TRBV28 and TRBJ1-4, is DVKVTQSSRYLVKRTGEKVFLECVQDMDHENMFWYRQDPGLGLRLIYFSYDVKMKEKGDIPEGYSVSREKKERFSLILESASTNQTSMYLCASRGGGGKLFFGSGTQLSVL.

This clone was detected only once. The V and J genes are TRBV9 and TRBJ2-7, with D perhaps assigned TRBD1 or TRBD2 (5 bases each). The CDR3 totals 14 residues. Deletions cut 2 bases from V and 2 bases from J, with 11 bases between. CDR1 SGDLS and CDR2 YYNGEE come from the germline V gene. CDR3 residues: CASSVGTSTYEQYF. CDR3 bases: TGTGCCAGCAGCGTTGGGACGTCAACCTACGAGCAGTACTTC.

On this clone: In the same sample, other DNA sequences code for this CDR3. The J gene is TRBJ2-5, the V gene TRBV2; TRBD1 matches 9 bases. Trimming cost V 4 bases and J 4 bases; bases outside gene matches: 1. CDR1 SNHLY and CDR2 FYNNEI come from the germline V gene. This CDR3 contains 13 residues. The CDR3 loop is CASSGGQGETQYF. CDR3 DNA sequence: TGTGCCAGCAGTGGGGGACAGGGAGAGACCCAGTACTTC.

The rearrangement uses TRBV7-3 and TRBJ2-1; TRBD2 agrees at 7 bases. Germline CDR1 and CDR2: SGHTA and FQGTGA. The junction had 4 bases not matched to a gene; V was cut back by 3 bases and J by 2 bases. The CDR3 is 15 residues long. CDR3 protein: CASSFSGGTYNEQFF. The DNA for the CDR3 is TGTGCCAGCAGCTTCTCGGGAGGCACCTACAATGAGCAGTTCTTC.

This chain joins TRBV9 and TRBJ2-7; D call uncertain. This CDR3 spans 14 amino acids. Germline V gives CDR1 SGDLS, CDR2 YYNGEE. The V and J ends lost 0 bases and 3 bases respectively, with 10 bases between them. The CDR3 sequence is CASSVDVGNYEQYF. The DNA for the CDR3 is TGTGCCAGCAGCGTAGATGTAGGGAACTACGAGCAGTACTTC.

The rearrangement joins TRBV7-7 to TRBJ2-7; TRBD1 matches at 7 bases. From germline, CDR1 is SSHAT and CDR2 FNYEAQ (reference sequence). The V segment lost 1 base and the J segment 3 bases; nucleotides outside the gene matches: 6. The CDR3 covers 15 residues. The CDR3 nucleotides read TGTGCCAGCAGCTTAGAGGCAGGGGGTGGCTACGAGCAGTACTTC. Its protein is CASSLEAGGGYEQYF.

The V and J genes are TRBV5-1 and TRBJ2-1, with TRBD2 identical over 7 bases. V was pared by 0 bases and J by 5 bases, with 5 bases of the junction left unmatched. The CDR3 runs to 15 residues. The germline CDR1 and CDR2 sequences are SGHRS and YFSETQ. CDR3 region: CASSLDLAVNNEQFF. In DNA form, the CDR3 reads TGCGCCAGCAGCTTGGATCTAGCGGTTAACAATGAGCAGTTCTTC.

The chain is built from TRBV6-5 and TRBJ2-1; D may be TRBD2 (6 bases). Germline-derived CDR1 and CDR2 are MNHEY and SVGAGI. The CDR3 consists of 15 residues. The V gene lost 4 bases and the J gene lost 2 bases, with 12 bases spanning the gap. In DNA form, the CDR3 reads TGTGCCAGCAGTTCGCGGGGCAGCACCTACAATGAGCAGTTCTTC. Protein sequence: CASSSRGSTYNEQFF.

This chain uses TRBV19 with TRBJ1-1, with TRBD1 matching over 9 bases. There are 16 residues in the CDR3. Losses at the gene ends were 6 bases for V and 1 base for J; bases not matched to a gene: 9. Germline CDR1 is LNHDA and CDR2 is SQIVND (reference sequence). The DNA of the CDR3 is TGTGCCAGTAGGGGACAGGGCATCCTGGGGAACACTGAAGCTTTCTTT. The encoded protein is CASRGQGILGNTEAFF.

The rearrangement links TRBV5-6 to TRBJ1-5, with D unclear. Trimming took off 3 bases at V and 0 bases at J, with 19 bases between the two ends. CDR1 is SGHDT and CDR2 is YYEEEE in the germline V gene. This CDR3 has 18 residues. CDR3 in amino acids: CASSSRKMGPLSNQPQHF. The CDR3 coding sequence is TGTGCCAGCAGCTCGAGAAAAATGGGTCCGCTTAGCAATCAGCCCCAGCATTTT.

Notes on this clone: The sample contains more than one DNA sequence encoding this CDR3. This chain connects TRBV18 to TRBJ2-7, with a tentative D call TRBD2 (5 bases). The CDR3 runs to 14 residues. The V gene lost 2 bases and the J gene lost 2 bases, with 10 bases spanning the gap. CDR1 KGHSH and CDR2 LQKENI come from the germline V gene. Here the CDR3 DNA reads TGTGCCAGCTCACCAGGAGGTGGACCCTACGAGCAGTACTTC. Translation: CASSPGGGPYEQYF. Filled out from reference TRBV18 and TRBJ2-7, the complete variable domain reads NAGVMQNPRHLVRRRGQEARLRCSPMKGHSHVYWYRQLPEEGLKFMVYLQKENIIDESGMPKERFSAEFPKEGPSILRIQQVVRGDSAAYFCASSPGGGPYEQYFGPGTRLTVT.

The chain carries TRBV7-8 and TRBJ2-1, with D possibly matching TRBD2 (6 bases). V gave up 4 bases and J gave up 8 bases, with 21 bases separating them. In germline, CDR1 is SGHVS, CDR2 FQNEAQ. CDR3 size: 16 residues. This CDR3 reads CASSSLGGTTLHEQFF. In nucleotides, the CDR3 is TGTGCCAGCAGCTCGCTGGGCGGGACCACACTCCATGAGCAGTTCTTC.

This chain's CDR3 is CASSQKGLAGSGANVLTF. CDR3 in DNA: TGTGCCAGCTCACAGAAGGGACTAGCGGGCTCTGGGGCCAACGTCCTGACTTTC. The chain links TRBV18 to TRBJ2-6, with 12 bases aligning to TRBD2. CDR3 size: 18 residues. Germline lookup yields CDR1 KGHSH and CDR2 LQKENI. The junction had 4 bases not matched to a gene; V was cut back by 4 bases and J by 0 bases.